Below are 16 T cell receptor beta chains sequenced from a single sample in a study of early T cells in non-severe SARS-CoV-2 infection. Each CDR3 protein gets one entry after TCRdb re-called the 5' RACE reads with MiXCR. The table has 25,000 to 30,000 distinct CDR3 sequences, roughly 4.5% seen once. Sample: whole blood. These receptors all come from an adult who was a healthcare worker with PCR-confirmed SARS-CoV-2 infection or an uninfected control (not recorded which).

This clonotype was counted ten times or more. The chain recombines TRBV7-6 with TRBJ1-1; D is undetermined. Trimming cost V 4 bases and J 1 base, with 4 bases left between them. The CDR3 sequence is 12 residues long. Looked up from germline, CDR1 is SGHVS and CDR2 is FNYEAQ. The CDR3 protein is CASSSANTEAFF. The CDR3 DNA reads TGTGCCAGCAGCTCAGCGAACACTGAAGCTTTCTTT.

The chain has TRBV20-1 and TRBJ1-1; D is unclear. Looked up from germline, CDR1 is DFQATT and CDR2 is SNEGSKA (reference sequence). Between the trimmed V and J ends, which lost 3 bases and 0 bases, there was a span of 11 bases. This CDR3 spans 14 amino acids. In DNA, the CDR3 is TGCAGTGCTAGGCGTCAGCCCATGAACACTGAAGCTTTCTTT. This sequence encodes CSARRQPMNTEAFF.

This clonotype has ten or more counts. The chain recombines TRBV5-4 with TRBJ2-7; tentatively, D is TRBD2 (6 bases). Trimming pared 6 bases from V and 1 base from J, leaving 11 bases between. The CDR3 sequence is 13 residues long. Per the germline V gene, CDR1 is SGHNT and CDR2 is YYREEE (reference sequence). CDR3 loop: CASTRRGSYEQYF. The CDR3 bases are TGTGCCAGCACTCGCCGGGGGTCCTACGAGCAGTACTTC.

This clonotype was counted ten times or more. This rearrangement joins TRBV12-3 or TRBV12-4 to TRBJ1-5; 10 bases are a match to TRBD1. J was trimmed by 5 bases and V by 7 bases; bases with no gene match: 5. The CDR3 is made up of 14 amino acids. In DNA form, the CDR3 reads TGTGCCAGCACCCTGACAGGGGGCGATCAGCCCCAGCATTTT. As protein: CASTLTGGDQPQHF.

This clonotype was seen ten or more times. This sequence joins TRBV7-6 and TRBJ2-2, with unresolved D. CDR3 size: 16 residues. Deletions cut 1 base from V and 1 base from J, with 10 bases between. Germline V gene sequence: CDR1 SGHVS, CDR2 FNYEAQ. Here the CDR3 reads CASSLGTAMNTGELFF. DNA for the CDR3: TGTGCCAGCAGCTTAGGAACCGCTATGAACACCGGGGAGCTGTTTTTT.

The table lists this clonotype with many counts. The chain has TRBV7-3 and TRBJ2-2; D gene uncertain. The CDR3 sequence is 12 residues long. Germline CDR1 is SGHTA and CDR2 is FQGTGA. The ends were cut back, 3 bases at V and 5 bases at J, with 4 bases in the middle. The CDR3 loop reads CASSFSTGELFF. CDR3 sequence (DNA): TGTGCCAGCAGCTTTAGTACCGGGGAGCTGTTTTTT.

The table lists this clonotype with many counts. This chain joins TRBV24-1 and TRBJ2-2; 7 bases map to TRBD1. This CDR3 spans 16 amino acids. CDR1 KGHDR and CDR2 SFDVKD come from the germline V gene. V dropped 3 bases and J dropped 6; count of bases not matched to a gene: 9. The CDR3 DNA is TGTGCCACCAGTGATCTCACAGGGGACGGCCCCGGGGAGCTGTTTTTT. Translating gives CATSDLTGDGPGELFF.

This clonotype occurred many times. The chain joins TRBV19 to TRBJ2-1, with 9 bases matching TRBD2. The CDR3 covers 16 residues. The germline V gene encodes CDR1 LNHDA and CDR2 SQIVND (reference sequence). J gave up 6 bases and V 2 bases, and 8 bases lay outside the gene matches. As DNA, the CDR3 is TGTGCCAGTAGTATATCGTGGCGGGGGGGCATCAATGAGCAGTTCTTC. Protein: CASSISWRGGINEQFF.

This clonotype showed up many times. This chain joins TRBV12-3 or TRBV12-4 and TRBJ1-1, with D tentatively TRBD1 (5 bases). The CDR3 runs to 16 residues. V was pared by 3 bases and J by 4 bases, with 18 bases between. The CDR3 sequence is CASSFIFPAGLTEAFF. The CDR3 DNA reads TGTGCCAGCAGTTTTATTTTCCCTGCAGGGCTCACTGAAGCTTTCTTT.

This clonotype appeared many times. This chain uses TRBV2 with TRBJ2-7, with a tentative D call TRBD2 (5 bases). V shed 7 bases and J shed 2 bases, with 9 bases lying between them. CDR3 length: 12 residues. Germline V CDR1 and CDR2: SNHLY, FYNNEI. The CDR3 loop reads CASNGEPYEQYF. In DNA, the CDR3 is TGTGCCAGCAACGGGGAACCCTACGAGCAGTACTTC.

The sample holds many counts of this clonotype. The rearrangement joins TRBV5-6 to TRBJ2-6, with TRBD1 matching over 7 bases. The J segment lost 3 bases and the V segment lost 5 bases, leaving 17 bases of the junction unmatched. Germline CDR1 SGHDT, CDR2 YYEEEE. CDR3 size: 19 residues. The CDR3 sequence: CASRLRRTGLGDGANVLTF. CDR3 sequence (DNA): TGTGCCAGCAGACTACGTAGGACAGGCCTCGGGGATGGGGCCAACGTCCTGACTTTC.

This clonotype has at least ten counts. The J gene is TRBJ2-1, the V gene TRBV6-2 or TRBV6-3; 7 bases match TRBD2. With V trimmed by 6 bases and J by 6 bases, 8 bases remained unmatched. CDR1 MNHEY and CDR2 SVGEGT come from the germline V gene. The CDR3 runs to 14 residues. The CDR3 reads CASSPFTGGNEQFF. CDR3 in DNA: TGTGCCAGCAGCCCTTTTACGGGGGGCAATGAGCAGTTCTTC.

The genes are TRBV24-1 and TRBJ2-1; tentatively, D is TRBD2 (6 bases). The germline V gene encodes CDR1 KGHDR and CDR2 SFDVKD. The germline V and J ends were trimmed by 4 bases and 9 bases, with 12 bases remaining between them. The CDR3 extends over 13 amino acids. The CDR3 bases are TGTGCCACCAGTGAGTCGGGGGTCGGTGAGCAGTTCTTC. It codes for CATSESGVGEQFF.

In this sample, this clonotype turned up many times. The CDR3 DNA follows: TGTGCCAGCAGTTCCGGACTGACGTACCAAGAGACCCAGTACTTC. Translated: CASSSGLTYQETQYF. The chain carries TRBV27 and TRBJ2-5; a possible D gene is TRBD2 (5 bases). The V gene's germline CDR1 is MNHEY and CDR2 SMNVEV (reference sequence). V was cut by 4 bases and J by 0 bases, with 12 bases left in between. The CDR3 runs 15 residues.

Ten or more counts support this clonotype. The chain combines TRBV6-2 or TRBV6-3 with TRBJ2-5; D tentatively reads TRBD1 or TRBD2 (5 bases each). CDR3 length equals 14 residues. The germline CDR1 and CDR2 sequences are MNHEY and SVGEGT. The V end was cut by 7 bases, the J end by 4 bases, with 16 bases between. The CDR3 is CASTSHGASETQYF. CDR3 sequence (DNA): TGTGCCAGCACCTCCCACGGGGCGTCAGAGACCCAGTACTTC.

This clonotype was found many times. The rearrangement links TRBV7-8 to TRBJ2-7; D gene ambiguous. The CDR3 contains 14 residues. Per germline, CDR1 SGHVS and CDR2 FQNEAQ. The V end was cut by 1 base, the J end by 4 bases, with 11 bases between. The DNA of the CDR3 is TGTGCCAGCAGCTTAGAGTCGGCCGCATACGAGCAGTACTTC. Translating gives CASSLESAAYEQYF.